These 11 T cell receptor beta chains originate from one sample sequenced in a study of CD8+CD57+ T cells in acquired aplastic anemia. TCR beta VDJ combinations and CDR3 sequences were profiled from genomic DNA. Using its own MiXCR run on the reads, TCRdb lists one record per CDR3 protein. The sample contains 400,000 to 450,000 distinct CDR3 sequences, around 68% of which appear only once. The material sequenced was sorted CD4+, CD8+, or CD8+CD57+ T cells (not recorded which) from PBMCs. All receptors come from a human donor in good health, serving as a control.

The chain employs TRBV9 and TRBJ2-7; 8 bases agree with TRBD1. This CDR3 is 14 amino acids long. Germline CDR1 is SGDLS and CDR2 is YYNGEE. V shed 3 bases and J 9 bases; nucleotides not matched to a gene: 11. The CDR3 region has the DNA TGTGCCAGCAGCGAACCGGGACAGGCCTTTCGGCAGTACTTC. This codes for CASSEPGQAFRQYF.

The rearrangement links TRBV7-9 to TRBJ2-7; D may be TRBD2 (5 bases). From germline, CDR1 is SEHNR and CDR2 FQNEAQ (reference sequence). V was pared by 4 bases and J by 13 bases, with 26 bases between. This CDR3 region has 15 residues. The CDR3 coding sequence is TGTGCCAGCAGCTCTCGAGGGATTGTGAAGGTTGATGGCTACTTC. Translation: CASSSRGIVKVDGYF.

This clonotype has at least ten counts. The CDR3 DNA reads TGTGCCAGTAGTGTCGGGGGTTTTGTCTATGGCTACACCTTC. Protein: CASSVGGFVYGYTF. The gene calls are TRBV19 and TRBJ1-2; a possible D gene is TRBD1 (5 bases). Germline V CDR1 and CDR2: LNHDA, SQIVND (reference sequence). With 5 bases removed from V and 4 bases from J, the gap between germline ends came to 14 bases. The CDR3 loop spans 14 amino acids.

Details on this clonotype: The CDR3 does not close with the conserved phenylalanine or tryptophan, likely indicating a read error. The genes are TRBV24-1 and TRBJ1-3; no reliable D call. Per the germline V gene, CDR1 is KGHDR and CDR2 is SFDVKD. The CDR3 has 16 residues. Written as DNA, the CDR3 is TGTGCCAGCAGTGATACGGGAGGGAACTCTGGAAACACCATATATTTA. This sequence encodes CASSDTGGNSGNTIYL.

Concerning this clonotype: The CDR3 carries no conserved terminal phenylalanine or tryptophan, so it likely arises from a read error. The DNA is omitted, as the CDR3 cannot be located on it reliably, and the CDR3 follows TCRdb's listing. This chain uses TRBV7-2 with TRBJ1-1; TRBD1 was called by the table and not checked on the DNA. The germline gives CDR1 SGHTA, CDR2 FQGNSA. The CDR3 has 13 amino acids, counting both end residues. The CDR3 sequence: CASSLNGQSYGYT.

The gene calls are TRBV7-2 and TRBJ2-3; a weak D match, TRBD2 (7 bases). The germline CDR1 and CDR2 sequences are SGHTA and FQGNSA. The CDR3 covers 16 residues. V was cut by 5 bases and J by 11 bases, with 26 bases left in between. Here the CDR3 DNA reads TGTGCCAGCAGCGCCAGCGGGACACGGGTGTCGGATGAGCAGTATTTT. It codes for CASSASGTRVSDEQYF.

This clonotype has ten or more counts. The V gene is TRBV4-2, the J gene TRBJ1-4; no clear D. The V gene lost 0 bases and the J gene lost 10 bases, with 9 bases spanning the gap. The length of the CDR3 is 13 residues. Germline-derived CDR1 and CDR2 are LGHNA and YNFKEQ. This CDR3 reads CASSQEVARKLFF. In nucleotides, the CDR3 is TGTGCCAGCAGCCAAGAGGTAGCAAGAAAACTGTTTTTT.

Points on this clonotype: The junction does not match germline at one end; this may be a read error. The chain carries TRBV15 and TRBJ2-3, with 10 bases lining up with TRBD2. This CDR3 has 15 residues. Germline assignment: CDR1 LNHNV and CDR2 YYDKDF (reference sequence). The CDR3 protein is CASSKPLAGSHTQYF. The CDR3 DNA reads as TGTGCCAGCAGCAAACCACTAGCGGGGAGTCATACGCAGTATTTT.

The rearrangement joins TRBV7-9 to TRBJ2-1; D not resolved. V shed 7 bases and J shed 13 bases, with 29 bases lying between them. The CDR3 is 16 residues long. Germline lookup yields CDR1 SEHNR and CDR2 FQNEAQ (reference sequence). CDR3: CASNPAHPSSLHFQFF. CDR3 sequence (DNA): TGTGCCAGCAATCCAGCCCATCCTTCCTCCCTCCACTTTCAGTTCTTC.

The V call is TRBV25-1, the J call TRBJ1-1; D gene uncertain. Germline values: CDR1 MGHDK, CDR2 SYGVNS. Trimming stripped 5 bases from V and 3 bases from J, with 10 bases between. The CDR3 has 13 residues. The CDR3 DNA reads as TGTGCCAGCAGTCCCTTTGCGCACACTGAAGCTTTCTTT. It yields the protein CASSPFAHTEAFF.

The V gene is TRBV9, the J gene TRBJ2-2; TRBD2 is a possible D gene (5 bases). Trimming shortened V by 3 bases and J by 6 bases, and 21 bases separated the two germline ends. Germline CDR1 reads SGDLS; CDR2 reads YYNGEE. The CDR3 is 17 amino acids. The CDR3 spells CASSGPSRASKAGELFF. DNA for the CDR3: TGTGCCAGCAGCGGGCCTAGCAGAGCGAGTAAGGCCGGGGAGCTGTTTTTT.